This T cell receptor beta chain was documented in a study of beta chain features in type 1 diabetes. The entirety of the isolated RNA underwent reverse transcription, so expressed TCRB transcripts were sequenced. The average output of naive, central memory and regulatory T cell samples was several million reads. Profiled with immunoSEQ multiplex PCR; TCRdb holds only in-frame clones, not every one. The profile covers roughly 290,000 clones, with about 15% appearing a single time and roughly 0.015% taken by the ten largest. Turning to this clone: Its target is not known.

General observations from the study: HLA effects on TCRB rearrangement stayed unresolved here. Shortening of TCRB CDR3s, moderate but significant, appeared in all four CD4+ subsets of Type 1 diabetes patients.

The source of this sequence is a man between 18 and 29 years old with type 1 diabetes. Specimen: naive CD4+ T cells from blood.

CDR3 DNA: TGCGCCAGCAGCAACACAAGGACTAGCGGGGGCCAAGAGACCCAGTACTTC. It codes for CASSNTRTSGGQETQYF. The chain recombines TRBV5-1 with TRBJ2-5; 13 nucleotides align to TRBD2. The CDR3 length is 17 residues. Losses at the gene ends were 4 bases for V and 1 base for J; bases not matched to a gene: 7. Germline loops: CDR1 SGHRS, CDR2 YFSETQ.